These 30 T cell receptor beta chains were sequenced from one sample in a study of control samples from healthy donors and cancer patients. Libraries were prepared by immunoSEQ multiplex PCR; TCRdb keeps only in-frame clonotypes and omits some of them. The data hold approximately 130,000 clones, with 80% to 90% observed a single time. The sample taken for sequencing was blood. The receptors come from a man aged 30 to 45 in good health.

V and J are TRBV6-6 and TRBJ1-1, with a tentative D call TRBD1 (5 bases). The CDR3 covers 16 residues. CDR1 MNHNY and CDR2 SVGAGI come from the germline V gene (reference sequence). With 5 bases removed from V and 6 bases from J, the gap between germline ends came to 22 bases. CDR3 nucleotides: TGTGCCAGCAGTCTTCCCCGGGACCCCAAGGTTGCTGAAGCTTTCTTT. As protein: CASSLPRDPKVAEAFF.

In DNA form, the CDR3 reads TGCGCCAGCAGCCAAGAATTGGAGGTAGCCACTGAAGCTTTCTTT. Encoded protein: CASSQELEVATEAFF. The rearrangement uses TRBV4-1 and TRBJ1-1; D not certain. The CDR3 runs 15 residues. V lost 0 bases to trimming and J lost 4 bases, with 12 bases between them. The V gene's germline CDR1 is MGHRA and CDR2 YSYEKL.

The rearrangement uses TRBV21-1 and TRBJ2-7; the table names TRBD2, a call not compared with the DNA. TRBV21-1 is shown as a pseudogene. This CDR3 region has 14 residues. The CDR3 region is CASSKGAGGTPRYF. DNA of the CDR3: TGTGCCAGCAGCAAAGGAGCGGGGGGCACCCCTAGGTACTTC.

The CDR3 here is CASSPQGAGGYTF. CDR3 in DNA: TGTGCCAGCAGTCCACAGGGGGCGGGCGGCTACACCTTC. The rearrangement uses TRBV12-3 or TRBV12-4 and TRBJ1-2, with 9 bases aligning to TRBD1. CDR3 length: 13 amino acids. Trimming removed 5 bases from V and 8 bases from J; junction bases left unmatched: 6.

This rearrangement joins TRBV9 to TRBJ2-3; 7 positions agree with TRBD1. The CDR3 runs to 16 residues. Trimming removed 4 bases from V and 0 bases from J; junction bases left unmatched: 8. Germline CDR1 and CDR2: SGDLS and YYNGEE. The CDR3, as DNA: TGTGCCAGCAGCACCCGAGGGGGACAGAGCACAGATACGCAGTATTTT. Translation gives CASSTRGGQSTDTQYF.

Worth noting for this clone: The sample carries other DNA sequences with the same CDR3. The V and J genes are TRBV29-1 and TRBJ1-5; weak D call: TRBD1 (5 bases). The germline gives CDR1 SQVTM, CDR2 ANQGSEA. This CDR3 has 12 residues. Trimming stripped 2 bases from V and 7 bases from J, with 9 bases between. The CDR3 sequence is CSVEQGGQPQHF. Written as DNA, the CDR3 is TGCAGCGTTGAACAGGGTGGACAGCCCCAGCATTTT.

The gene calls are TRBV24-1 and TRBJ2-3; D might be TRBD2 (5 bases). V was trimmed by 9 bases and J by 3 bases, leaving 6 bases between them. The CDR3 consists of 11 residues. Germline CDR1 KGHDR, CDR2 SFDVKD. The DNA for the CDR3 is TGTGCCACCCGGGGAACAGATACGCAGTATTTT. Protein sequence: CATRGTDTQYF.

The chain employs TRBV5-6 and TRBJ2-2, with D perhaps matching TRBD2 (6 bases). This CDR3 comprises 16 residues. Trimming left V 4 bases short and J 1 base short, with 14 bases between. Germline CDR1 is SGHDT and CDR2 is YYEEEE. CDR3 region: CASSQLGGKNTGELFF. CDR3 DNA sequence: TGTGCCAGCAGCCAGTTGGGGGGTAAGAACACCGGGGAGCTGTTTTTT.

J is TRBJ2-1 and V is TRBV6-4, with D perhaps matching TRBD2 (6 bases). Germline V gives CDR1 MRHNA, CDR2 SNTAGT. Trimming pared 4 bases from V and 6 bases from J, leaving 13 bases between. The CDR3 extends over 14 amino acids. This CDR3 reads CASSVGGERNEQFF. CDR3 DNA: TGTGCCAGCAGTGTCGGGGGAGAACGCAATGAGCAGTTCTTC.

The chain joins TRBV16 to TRBJ1-2; D remains ambiguous. Germline V gene sequence: CDR1 KGHSY, CDR2 FQNENV. The CDR3 covers 16 residues. V was clipped by 2 bases and J by 7 bases, with 20 bases between them. This CDR3 reads CASSQGSGITHLGYTF. CDR3 sequence (DNA): TGTGCCAGCAGCCAAGGGTCAGGCATAACCCATCTTGGCTACACCTTC.

V is TRBV5-1 and J is TRBJ2-1; 8 nucleotides match TRBD2. CDR1 SGHRS and CDR2 YFSETQ come from the germline V gene. The ends lost 0 bases at V and 8 bases at J; junction bases unmatched: 7. The CDR3 has 15 residues. The DNA of the CDR3 is TGCGCCAGCAGCTTGGAGGGACTAGATGGGGATGAGCAGTTCTTC. It specifies CASSLEGLDGDEQFF.

The V and J genes are TRBV10-2 and TRBJ2-3; the D call may be TRBD1 or TRBD2 (5 bases each). CDR1 and CDR2 from the germline V gene are WSHSY and SAAADI. The CDR3 spans 13 residues. The germline V and J ends were trimmed by 10 bases and 4 bases, with 15 bases remaining between them. CDR3 DNA: TGCGCCACCCTTAGCGTAGGGGCAGATACGCAGTATTTT. Translating gives CATLSVGADTQYF.

The genes are TRBV6-1 and TRBJ2-1, with D possibly being TRBD1 or TRBD2 (6 bases each). CDR1 and CDR2 from the germline V gene are MNHNS and SASEGT. Trimming left V 1 base short and J 4 bases short, with 11 bases between. The CDR3 has 15 amino acids. The CDR3 is CASSEGTGRYNEQFF. The CDR3 nucleotides are TGTGCCAGCAGTGAAGGAACAGGGAGGTACAATGAGCAGTTCTTC.

V usage is TRBV27 and J usage is TRBJ2-1; weak D call: TRBD2 (5 bases). The CDR3 is 14 amino acids. Germline assignment: CDR1 MNHEY and CDR2 SMNVEV (reference sequence). With 0 bases removed from V and 5 bases from J, the gap between germline ends came to 8 bases. The CDR3 sequence: CASSLSAGDNEQFF. The CDR3 DNA is TGTGCCAGCAGTTTATCTGCCGGGGACAATGAGCAGTTCTTC.

The rearrangement links TRBV5-1 to TRBJ1-4; maybe TRBD1 (5 bases). The CDR3 totals 14 residues. Trimming pared 4 bases from V and 8 bases from J, leaving 15 bases between. Germline CDR1 is SGHRS and CDR2 is YFSETQ. CDR3 nucleotide sequence: TGCGCCAGCAGCCCGGGACCCCAAGGGGAAAAACTGTTTTTT. Translation gives CASSPGPQGEKLFF.

This clone appeared a single time. The chain carries TRBV27 and TRBJ1-3; D is perhaps TRBD1 (5 bases). The V gene's germline CDR1 is MNHEY and CDR2 SMNVEV (reference sequence). The CDR3 is 14 residues long. V lost 6 bases and J 5 bases, leaving 14 bases between the germline ends. The CDR3 region is CASSPRGDRNTIYF. The CDR3 nucleotides read TGTGCCAGCAGCCCCCGGGGGGATAGAAACACCATATATTTT.

The chain recombines TRBV5-1 with TRBJ2-6; D uncertain. Germline CDR1 reads SGHRS; CDR2 reads YFSETQ. The V gene lost 4 bases and the J gene lost 0 bases, with 8 bases spanning the gap. The length of the CDR3 is 15 residues. The DNA of the CDR3 is TGCGCCAGCAGCCAAGGGTACTCTGGGGCCAACGTCCTGACTTTC. Its protein product is CASSQGYSGANVLTF.

The J gene is TRBJ1-1, the V gene TRBV10-3; no clear D. V was cut by 11 bases and J by 1 base, with 14 bases left in between. Germline V lookup: CDR1 ENHRY, CDR2 SYGVKD. There are 13 residues in the CDR3. CDR3 sequence reads: CASQRTENTEAFF. CDR3 sequence (DNA): TGTGCCTCACAACGGACGGAGAACACTGAAGCTTTCTTT.

The V and J genes are TRBV5-1 and TRBJ2-5; 7 nucleotides match TRBD2. J gave up 2 bases and V 2 bases, and 3 bases lay outside the gene matches. The CDR3 loop spans 14 amino acids. Germline lookup yields CDR1 SGHRS and CDR2 YFSETQ. This CDR3 is CASSLTGGQETQYF. Here the CDR3 DNA reads TGCGCCAGCAGCTTAACCGGGGGGCAAGAGACCCAGTACTTC.

This clone was seen only once. J is TRBJ1-4 and V is TRBV9; no definite D call. The CDR3 runs 13 residues. Germline values: CDR1 SGDLS, CDR2 YYNGEE. Deletions cut 3 bases from V and 5 bases from J, with 8 bases between. Here the CDR3 reads CASSARPNEKLFF. CDR3 bases: TGTGCCAGCAGCGCACGACCGAATGAAAAACTGTTTTTT.

The V gene is TRBV6-5, the J gene TRBJ1-1; D is unclear. The CDR3 loop spans 15 amino acids. CDR1 and CDR2 (germline): MNHEY, SVGAGI. Trimming left V 0 bases short and J 1 base short, with 9 bases between. CDR3 protein: CASSYSISKNTEAFF. CDR3 bases: TGTGCCAGCAGTTACTCGATTTCGAAGAACACTGAAGCTTTCTTT.

This clone was observed a single time. This rearrangement joins TRBV19 to TRBJ2-1; no reliable D call. The CDR3 totals 13 residues. CDR1 and CDR2 (germline): LNHDA, SQIVND (reference sequence). The V and J ends lost 7 bases and 2 bases respectively, with 9 bases between them. The CDR3 protein is CASNGNPYNEQFF. CDR3 sequence (DNA): TGTGCCAGTAACGGCAATCCCTACAATGAGCAGTTCTTC.

In the case of this clone: A junction boundary mismatches the germline segment, possibly from a read error. This chain connects TRBV11-3 to TRBJ2-5; TRBD1 matches at 8 bases. CDR3 length equals 15 residues. The germline V gene has CDR1 SGHNT and CDR2 YENEEA. The chain's CDR3 is CASSLGQGPQETQYF. CDR3 nucleotide sequence: TGTGCCAGCAGTTTAGGACAGGGCCCCCAAGAGACCCAGTACTTC.

In this sample, this clone turned up a few times. The chain employs TRBV5-6 and TRBJ1-2; D gene uncertain. The CDR3 has 12 amino acids. Germline V gene lookup returns CDR1 SGHDT and CDR2 YYEEEE. Deletions cut 4 bases from V and 9 bases from J, with 13 bases between. Here the CDR3 reads CASSHRPVSYTF. The CDR3 region has the DNA TGTGCCAGCAGCCATCGTCCAGTGAGCTACACCTTC.

The rearrangement uses TRBV28 and TRBJ2-5; perhaps TRBD2 as D (5 bases). The germline V gene encodes CDR1 MDHEN and CDR2 SYDVKM. This CDR3 region has 15 residues. Trimming took 3 bases from V and 2 from J, leaving 13 bases between them. In DNA, the CDR3 is TGTGCCAGCAGTTTTCGGACGGGGATGCAAGAGACCCAGTACTTC. Translation gives CASSFRTGMQETQYF.

Written as DNA, the CDR3 is TGTGCCAGCAGCCCTGGGACCGATCAGCCCCAGCATTTT. This codes for CASSPGTDQPQHF. The chain couples TRBV5-6 to TRBJ1-5; possible D gene TRBD1, 5 bases. The ends were cut back, 4 bases at V and 5 bases at J, with 10 bases in the middle. Germline V gene data show CDR1 as SGHDT and CDR2 as YYEEEE. There are 13 residues in the CDR3.

The chain has TRBV4-2 and TRBJ1-2; 7 bases fit TRBD1. From germline, CDR1 is LGHNA and CDR2 YNFKEQ. The V segment lost 5 bases and the J segment 2 bases; nucleotides outside the gene matches: 14. CDR3 length: 17 amino acids. In DNA, the CDR3 is TGTGCCAGCAGCGACCAGATAAGACAGGGTGGAAACTATGGCTACACCTTC. This gives the protein CASSDQIRQGGNYGYTF.

This chain connects TRBV6-1 to TRBJ1-6; TRBD1 agrees at 9 bases. The ends lost 2 bases at V and 8 bases at J; junction bases unmatched: 7. Per germline, CDR1 MNHNS and CDR2 SASEGT. This CDR3 is built from 16 residues. CDR3 amino acids: CASSESRTGAYSPLHF. The CDR3 DNA reads TGTGCCAGCAGTGAATCCCGGACAGGGGCGTATTCACCCCTCCACTTT.

The chain has TRBV7-2 and TRBJ2-6, with a tentative D call TRBD2 (5 bases). The germline V gene encodes CDR1 SGHTA and CDR2 FQGNSA. The CDR3 extends over 15 amino acids. Trimming stripped 5 bases from V and 2 bases from J, with 10 bases between. CDR3 residues: CASSLTRAGANVLTF. CDR3 nucleotide sequence: TGTGCCAGCAGCCTGACGAGGGCTGGGGCCAACGTCCTGACTTTC.

V gene TRBV15 combines with J gene TRBJ1-4; D is unclear. There are 15 residues in the CDR3. The ends were cut back, 3 bases at V and 2 bases at J, with 10 bases in the middle. In germline, CDR1 is LNHNV, CDR2 YYDKDF (reference sequence). This CDR3 is CATSSKATTNEKLFF. The CDR3 DNA reads TGTGCCACCAGCAGTAAAGCGACTACTAATGAAAAACTGTTTTTT.